The next 18 T cell receptor beta chains were all read from a single sample in a study of OX40 agonist ivuxolimab in advanced cancers. Produced via immunoSEQ multiplex PCR; TCRdb's table is partial and in-frame only. The sample lists over 70,000 clones; 86% were seen once. The source material was CD4+ or CD8+ T cells sorted from blood, sampled in a trial of the OX40 agonist ivuxolimab. Receptors originate from an adult with an advanced solid tumor such as melanoma, head and neck, liver or kidney cancer.

V is TRBV4-1 and J is TRBJ1-2, with D hard to call. V was pared by 0 bases and J by 4 bases, with 15 bases between. CDR3 length: 16 residues. Germline CDR1 reads MGHRA; CDR2 reads YSYEKL. The CDR3 bases are TGCGCCAGCAGCCAAGATTTATGGACCAAACTCTATGGCTACACCTTC. This codes for CASSQDLWTKLYGYTF.

V and J are TRBV19 and TRBJ1-5; D is ambiguous. This CDR3 region has 15 residues. Looked up from germline, CDR1 is LNHDA and CDR2 is SQIVND (reference sequence). The V end lost 2 bases, the J end lost 0 bases, and 8 bases lay between the germline ends. This CDR3 reads CASSISSYSNQPQHF. The CDR3 DNA sequence: TGTGCCAGTAGTATAAGTAGTTATAGCAATCAGCCCCAGCATTTT.

This clone occurred once. The CDR3 DNA is TGTGCCAGTAGTATTGAGGCGGGAAGCGGGGGCGGGGAGCTGTTTTTT. It yields the protein CASSIEAGSGGGELFF. V usage is TRBV19 and J usage is TRBJ2-2; TRBD2 aligns across 8 bases. The CDR3 has 16 amino acids. Per the germline V gene, CDR1 is LNHDA and CDR2 is SQIVND (reference sequence). The V gene end was trimmed by 3 bases and the J gene end by 7 bases; junction bases not matched to a gene: 10.

The chain is built from TRBV9 and TRBJ1-2; D possibly corresponds to TRBD1 (5 bases). The CDR3 has 13 amino acids. Trimming removed 4 bases at V and 10 bases at J, with 17 bases between. Germline-derived CDR1 and CDR2 are SGDLS and YYNGEE. The CDR3 protein is CASSPWDRLDYTF. The CDR3 DNA reads TGTGCCAGCAGCCCCTGGGACCGCCTTGACTACACCTTC.

This chain's CDR3 is CASSPDGYSGNTIYF. CDR3 DNA sequence: TGTGCCAGCAGCCCCGACGGATACTCTGGAAACACCATATATTTT. The V call is TRBV11-2, the J call TRBJ1-3; D is unclear. V lost 5 bases and J 0 bases, leaving 11 bases between the germline ends. The length of the CDR3 is 15 residues. Germline CDR1 SGHAT, CDR2 FQNNGV.

The chain recombines TRBV5-4 with TRBJ2-1; 7 nucleotides line up with TRBD2. V gave up 7 bases and J gave up 7 bases; unmatched junction bases: 14. The CDR3 is made up of 15 amino acids. Germline V gives CDR1 SGHNT, CDR2 YYREEE (reference sequence). The DNA of the CDR3 is TGTGCCAGCCACTTACTAGGAGCGGGGTTAAATGAGCAGTTCTTC. Its translation is CASHLLGAGLNEQFF.

The J gene is TRBJ1-2, the V gene TRBV6-5; maybe TRBD1 (5 bases). Trimming took 4 bases from V and 8 from J, leaving 17 bases between them. The CDR3 is made up of 14 amino acids. Looked up from germline, CDR1 is MNHEY and CDR2 is SVGAGI. The CDR3 loop is CASSFSGKGDGYTF. As DNA, the CDR3 is TGTGCCAGCAGTTTCTCAGGGAAGGGCGACGGCTACACCTTC.

The V call is TRBV5-4, the J call TRBJ2-5; 8 nucleotides line up with TRBD2. CDR1 is SGHNT, CDR2 YYREEE, per germline (reference sequence). The CDR3 has 14 residues. The V and J ends lost 4 bases and 2 bases, in that order; junction bases with no gene match: 4. The CDR3 sequence is CASSPGGAQETQYF. The CDR3 coding sequence is TGTGCCAGCAGCCCCGGGGGGGCACAAGAGACCCAGTACTTC.

This chain joins TRBV19 and TRBJ1-2; tentative D call: TRBD1 (5 bases). The germline V gene has CDR1 LNHDA and CDR2 SQIVND (reference sequence). This CDR3 spans 14 amino acids. V lost 2 bases and J lost 4, with 11 bases in between. CDR3 sequence reads: CASSISSGLYGYTF. Written as DNA, the CDR3 is TGTGCCAGTAGTATAAGTTCAGGGCTCTATGGCTACACCTTC.

This clone occurred once. CDR3 sequence reads: CASSQDRRGQLSNTEAFF. In DNA form, the CDR3 reads TGCGCCAGCAGCCAAGATCGTAGGGGCCAGCTGTCGAACACTGAAGCTTTCTTT. The V gene is TRBV4-1, the J gene TRBJ1-1; possibly TRBD1 for D (5 bases). CDR3 length equals 18 residues. The germline V and J ends were trimmed by 0 bases and 1 base, with 18 bases remaining between them. Germline lookup yields CDR1 MGHRA and CDR2 YSYEKL.

V usage is TRBV10-2 and J usage is TRBJ2-7; D is perhaps TRBD2 (6 bases). This CDR3 has 14 amino acids. Trimming cost V 8 bases and J 2 bases, with 16 bases left between them. Looked up from germline, CDR1 is WSHSY and CDR2 is SAAADI. The CDR3 sequence is CASRDSGTTYEQYF. The CDR3 DNA is TGCGCCAGCCGGGACTCCGGGACGACCTACGAGCAGTACTTC.

This sequence joins TRBV5-1 and TRBJ1-3, with 9 bases identical to TRBD1. The CDR3 loop spans 16 amino acids. The germline V gene encodes CDR1 SGHRS and CDR2 YFSETQ. V was pared by 0 bases and J by 5 bases, with 6 bases of the junction left unmatched. The DNA of the CDR3 is TGCGCCAGCAGCTTGGCGAGGACAGGGGACAGAAACACCATATATTTT. Translation: CASSLARTGDRNTIYF.

The chain is built from TRBV19 and TRBJ1-3; TRBD1 aligns across 9 bases. This CDR3 is built from 15 residues. Trimming at V came to 6 bases and at J to 0 bases, leaving 3 bases not matched to a gene. Germline CDR1 is LNHDA and CDR2 is SQIVND (reference sequence). CDR3 sequence reads: CASSPTGGSGNTIYF. CDR3 in DNA: TGTGCCAGTAGCCCGACAGGGGGCTCTGGAAACACCATATATTTT.

The genes are TRBV30 and TRBJ1-2, with D unresolved. Looked up from germline, CDR1 is GTSNPN and CDR2 is SVGIG (reference sequence). The CDR3 extends over 14 amino acids. V gave up 5 bases and J gave up 6 bases, with 19 bases separating them. The CDR3 nucleotides read TGTGCCTGGCAGTTAGGGCGGCCCCCAGATGGCTACACCTTC. Protein product: CAWQLGRPPDGYTF.

This clone appeared a single time. This chain uses TRBV7-2 with TRBJ2-2; 8 nucleotides align to TRBD1. After removal of 6 bases from V and 1 base from J, the junction contained 4 bases not matched to a gene. Germline CDR1 reads SGHTA; CDR2 reads FQGNSA. The CDR3 loop spans 15 amino acids. The CDR3 region is CASRWDRRNTGELFF. The DNA of the CDR3 is TGTGCCAGCAGGTGGGACAGGAGGAACACCGGGGAGCTGTTTTTT.

In DNA, the CDR3 is TGTGCCAGCAGCTTGCTTAGCGCGAATGAGCAGTTCTTC. This translates into CASSLLSANEQFF. This rearrangement joins TRBV5-8 to TRBJ2-1; a weak D match, TRBD2 (5 bases). Deletions cut 1 base from V and 7 bases from J, with 9 bases between. The CDR3 runs 13 residues. Germline lookup yields CDR1 SGHTS and CDR2 YDEGEE.

The chain couples TRBV7-9 to TRBJ1-2, with D possibly TRBD1 on 5 matching bases. Germline V gene data show CDR1 as SEHNR and CDR2 as FQNEAQ (reference sequence). V lost 5 bases to trimming and J lost 4 bases, with 14 bases between them. This CDR3 comprises 14 residues. CDR3 in DNA: TGTGCCAGCAGCCCGGGGGACGACTTCTATGGCTACACCTTC. Amino acid sequence: CASSPGDDFYGYTF.

This clone appeared once. J is TRBJ1-5 and V is TRBV12-5; maybe TRBD1 (5 bases). Germline V gene data show CDR1 as LGHNT and CDR2 as FRNRAP. Trimming left V 1 base short and J 7 bases short, with 8 bases between. This CDR3 comprises 13 residues. CDR3 loop: CASGLGGRQPQHF. CDR3 DNA sequence: TGTGCTAGTGGTTTGGGGGGCAGGCAGCCCCAGCATTTT.